Sequencing of this TCR beta chain was carried out in a study of T cell responses to AZD1222 COVID-19 vaccine. V lost 6 bases and J lost 3, with 12 bases in between. Germline CDR1 and CDR2: SNHLY and FYNNEI. CDR3 length equals 13 residues. Generated by immunoSEQ multiplex PCR, the TCRdb table keeps only in-frame clones and is missing some. The sample includes tens of thousands of clones, around 90% of them seen just once. The sample in question was peripheral blood, obtained on day 0 of AZD1222 vaccination. The source of this sequence is an adult in good health. V usage is TRBV2 and J usage is TRBJ2-7, with D perhaps TRBD2 (6 bases). The CDR3 nucleotides are TGTGCCAGCAGAAGAGGGGAGGTCTACGAGCAGTACTTC. It encodes CASRRGEVYEQYF. Combining the CDR3 with reference TRBV2 and TRBJ2-7 gives the whole variable domain EPEVTQTPSHQVTQMGQEVILRCVPISNHLYFYWYRQILGQKVEFLVSFYNNEISEKSEIFDDQFSVERPDGSNFTLKIRSTKLEDSAMYFCASRRGEVYEQYFGPGTRLTVT.